The 4 T cell receptor beta chains in this list originate from one sample, sequenced in a study of tumor and adjacent non-tumor tissue in lung cancer. RNA was extracted from bulk tissue without any cell sorting. A modified ARM-PCR protocol with three rounds of nested PCR amplified TCRbeta. TCRdb re-called the multiplex PCR reads through MiXCR, storing one row per CDR3 protein. The top ten clones hold around 27% of a sample with about 200,000 distinct CDR3 sequences, 70% to 75% of them seen once. Sequencing was performed on lung tumor tissue. The receptors stem from a man aged 55 to 70 with non-small cell lung cancer.

This clonotype was seen more than once but under ten times. The genes are TRBV19 and TRBJ2-3; D ambiguous. Looked up from germline, CDR1 is LNHDA and CDR2 is SQIVND (reference sequence). The V end was cut by 1 base, the J end by 4 bases, with 9 bases between. There are 14 residues in the CDR3. For the CDR3, the DNA is TGTGCCAGTAGTATAGCTAGGCCCCCAGATACGCAGTATTTT. It translates to CASSIARPPDTQYF. Full variable domain (remainder filled in from reference TRBV19 and TRBJ2-3): DGGITQSPKYLFRKEGQNVTLSCEQNLNHDAMYWYRQDPGQGLRLIYYSQIVNDFQKGDIAEGYSVSREKKESFPLTVTSAQKNPTAFYLCASSIARPPDTQYFGPGTRLTVL.

As to this clonotype: Germline and junction disagree at one end, which may indicate a read error. The chain carries TRBV6-5 and TRBJ2-1, with 12 bases identical to TRBD2. This CDR3 contains 15 residues. Germline V gene data show CDR1 as MNHEY and CDR2 as SVGAGI. The CDR3 loop reads CASSRASGGANEQLF. CDR3 DNA: TGTGCCAGCAGCCGTGCTAGCGGGGGGGCCAATGAGCAGCTCTTC.

Notes on this clonotype: The junction differs from germline at one of its ends, possibly a read error. The chain combines TRBV12-3 or TRBV12-4 with TRBJ1-5, with D maybe TRBD1 (6 bases). This CDR3 contains 14 residues. The CDR3 nucleotides read TGTGCCAGCAACCTAGGACAGCTGAATCAGGCCCAGCATTTT. It codes for CASNLGQLNQAQHF.

About this clonotype: No conserved phenylalanine or tryptophan ends this CDR3, so it is likely a read error. The chain links TRBV20-1 to TRBJ1-4; tentative D call: TRBD1 (5 bases). The CDR3 covers 12 residues. The V end lost 7 bases, the J end lost 6 bases, and 12 bases lay between the germline ends. The germline V gene has CDR1 DFQATT and CDR2 SNEGSKA (reference sequence). For the CDR3, the DNA is TGCAGTGTGGCAGGAGGGGATGAAAAACTGTTTTTG. Amino acids: CSVAGGDEKLFL.